These T cell receptor beta chains were read from a single sample in a study of cytomegalovirus exposure and HLA in healthy donors. TCRdb's copy holds only in-frame clones and misses some; the assay was immunoSEQ multiplex PCR. The sample consists of 70,000 to 100,000 clones, nearly 80% of them appearing once. Sequencing was carried out using PBMCs. Source of these receptors: a woman aged 45-65 years in good health and CMV-seropositive. Both conserved end residues are part of each CDR3. D genes are given only for firm matches. A clone size is listed for some rows: how often the clone was seen (once, few, many), or a class if it is expanded.

clone_size: -
v_call: TRBV9
j_call: TRBJ2-6
d_call: -
cdr3_length: 15
cdr3_aa: CASSVGAFGANVLTF
cdr3_nt: TGTGCCAGCAGCGTAGGGGCTTTTGGGGCCAACGTCCTGACTTTC

clone_size: -
v_call: TRBV6-4
j_call: TRBJ2-4
d_call: TRBD2
cdr3_length: 18
cdr3_aa: CASRSGTSGGVAKNIQYF
cdr3_nt: TGTGCCAGCAGATCCGGGACTAGCGGGGGAGTAGCCAAAAACATTCAGTACTTC

clone_size: -
v_call: TRBV30
j_call: TRBJ1-3
d_call: -
cdr3_length: 14
cdr3_aa: CAWSVKHSGNTIYF
cdr3_nt: TGTGCCTGGAGTGTGAAGCACTCTGGAAACACCATATATTTT

clone_size: once
v_call: TRBV6-5
j_call: TRBJ1-1
d_call: TRBD1
cdr3_length: 13
cdr3_aa: CASSSGQGSRAFF
cdr3_nt: TGTGCCAGCAGTTCCGGACAGGGCTCGAGAGCTTTCTTT

clone_size: -
v_call: TRBV6-4
j_call: TRBJ2-2
d_call: -
cdr3_length: 17
cdr3_aa: CASSSPLAVRNTGELFF
cdr3_nt: TGTGCCAGCAGTAGCCCCCTAGCAGTAAGAAACACCGGGGAGCTGTTTTTT

clone_size: -
v_call: TRBV25-1
j_call: TRBJ1-2
d_call: -
cdr3_length: 14
cdr3_aa: CASRLSTGGYGYTF
cdr3_nt: TGTGCCAGCAGATTATCCACGGGGGGGTATGGCTACACCTTC

clone_size: -
v_call: TRBV27
j_call: TRBJ2-7
d_call: TRBD1
cdr3_length: 13
cdr3_aa: CASSSGQGYEQYF
cdr3_nt: TGTGCCAGCAGTTCAGGACAGGGCTACGAGCAGTACTTC

clone_size: -
v_call: TRBV5-5
j_call: TRBJ2-7
d_call: TRBD2
cdr3_length: 14
cdr3_aa: CASSLAGGGYEQYF
cdr3_nt: TGTGCCAGCAGCTTGGCCGGGGGGGGCTACGAGCAGTACTTC

clone_size: -
v_call: TRBV11-2
j_call: TRBJ1-1
d_call: -
cdr3_length: 15
cdr3_aa: CASSFSHRANTEAFF
cdr3_nt: TGTGCCAGCAGCTTCTCCCACAGGGCGAACACTGAAGCTTTCTTT

clone_size: once
v_call: TRBV5-4
j_call: TRBJ2-1
d_call: TRBD2
cdr3_length: 17
cdr3_aa: CASSLRTSGMEYNEQFF
cdr3_nt: TGTGCCAGCAGCCTACGGACTAGCGGGATGGAGTACAATGAGCAGTTCTTC

clone_size: -
v_call: TRBV10-3
j_call: TRBJ1-1
d_call: TRBD1
cdr3_length: 15
cdr3_aa: CAIRGTGLGDTEAFF
cdr3_nt: TGTGCCATCAGAGGGACAGGCCTTGGTGACACTGAAGCTTTCTTT

clone_size: -
v_call: TRBV6-5
j_call: TRBJ2-2
d_call: -
cdr3_length: 15
cdr3_aa: CASSYSPSRTGELFF
cdr3_nt: TGTGCCAGCAGCTATTCCCCCTCTCGAACCGGGGAGCTGTTTTTT

clone_size: -
v_call: TRBV5-1
j_call: TRBJ2-3
d_call: -
cdr3_length: 14
cdr3_aa: CASSGEFSTDTQYF
cdr3_nt: TGCGCCAGCTCAGGGGAATTCAGCACAGATACGCAGTATTTT

clone_size: once
v_call: TRBV9
j_call: TRBJ2-1
d_call: -
cdr3_length: 16
cdr3_aa: CASSVERGASYNEQFF
cdr3_nt: TGTGCCAGCAGCGTAGAACGGGGGGCCTCCTACAATGAGCAGTTCTTC

clone_size: -
v_call: TRBV7-9
j_call: TRBJ2-2
d_call: TRBD1
cdr3_length: 19
cdr3_aa: CASSLDPRDRGWNTGELFF
cdr3_nt: TGTGCCAGCAGCTTAGATCCCCGGGACAGGGGATGGAACACCGGGGAGCTGTTTTTT

clone_size: -
v_call: TRBV2
j_call: TRBJ2-2
d_call: -
cdr3_length: 13
cdr3_aa: CAGGTENTGELFF
cdr3_nt: TGTGCCGGCGGGACAGAGAACACCGGGGAGCTGTTTTTT

clone_size: -
v_call: TRBV7-8
j_call: TRBJ1-2
d_call: -
cdr3_length: 15
cdr3_aa: CASSLAGLSDYGYTF
cdr3_nt: TGTGCCAGCAGCTTAGCTGGTCTGTCGGACTATGGCTACACCTTC

clone_size: -
v_call: TRBV7-3
j_call: TRBJ2-1
d_call: TRBD2
cdr3_length: 16
cdr3_aa: CASSLTGGLAGGEQFF
cdr3_nt: TGTGCCAGCAGCTTAACGGGGGGACTAGCGGGCGGTGAGCAGTTCTTC

clone_size: few
v_call: TRBV5-6
j_call: TRBJ1-2
d_call: TRBD1
cdr3_length: 16
cdr3_aa: CASSLLGQGVPNGYTF
cdr3_nt: TGTGCCAGCAGCTTACTAGGACAGGGGGTTCCGAATGGCTACACCTTC

clone_size: -
v_call: TRBV5-1
j_call: TRBJ1-6
d_call: -
cdr3_length: 16
cdr3_aa: CASSLGRDMRNSPLHF
cdr3_nt: TGCGCCAGCAGCTTGGGACGGGACATGCGGAATTCACCCCTCCACTTT

clone_size: -
v_call: TRBV28
j_call: TRBJ1-2
d_call: -
cdr3_length: 13
cdr3_aa: CASSSLTVYGYTF
cdr3_nt: TGTGCCAGCAGTTCCTTGACAGTCTATGGCTACACCTTC

clone_size: -
v_call: TRBV25-1
j_call: TRBJ2-1
d_call: TRBD2
cdr3_length: 14
cdr3_aa: CASSERTSGSNKFF
cdr3_nt: TGTGCCAGCAGTGAAAGGACTAGCGGGAGTAATAAGTTCTTC

clone_size: -
v_call: TRBV21-1
j_call: TRBJ2-5
d_call: -
cdr3_length: 12
cdr3_aa: CASSKIVQVQYF
cdr3_nt: TGTGCCAGCAGCAAGATCGTACAGGTCCAGTACTTC

clone_size: -
v_call: TRBV7-8
j_call: TRBJ1-2
d_call: -
cdr3_length: 16
cdr3_aa: CASSLERNTRRGSYTF
cdr3_nt: TGTGCCAGCAGCTTAGAGCGGAACACGAGGAGGGGTAGCTACACCTTC

clone_size: -
v_call: TRBV30
j_call: TRBJ1-1
d_call: TRBD1
cdr3_length: 13
cdr3_aa: CAWGQGVNTEAFF
cdr3_nt: TGTGCCTGGGGACAGGGGGTGAACACTGAAGCTTTCTTT

clone_size: -
v_call: TRBV5-5
j_call: TRBJ2-7
d_call: TRBD1
cdr3_length: 14
cdr3_aa: CASRRDRGFYEQYF
cdr3_nt: TGTGCCAGCCGACGCGACAGGGGGTTCTACGAGCAGTACTTC

clone_size: -
v_call: TRBV10-3
j_call: TRBJ1-3
d_call: -
cdr3_length: 14
cdr3_aa: CAISPQGAGNTIYF
cdr3_nt: TGTGCCATCAGTCCACAGGGAGCAGGAAACACCATATATTTT

clone_size: -
v_call: TRBV10-3
j_call: TRBJ2-2
d_call: -
cdr3_length: 13
cdr3_aa: CAISATQTGELFF
cdr3_nt: TGTGCCATCAGTGCAACCCAGACCGGGGAGCTGTTTTTT

clone_size: -
v_call: TRBV27
j_call: TRBJ1-6
d_call: -
cdr3_length: 15
cdr3_aa: CASSLYPSGNSPLHF
cdr3_nt: TGTGCCAGCAGTTTATACCCCAGCGGGAATTCACCCCTCCACTTT

clone_size: -
v_call: TRBV7-3
j_call: TRBJ2-3
d_call: TRBD2
cdr3_length: 15
cdr3_aa: CASSLGAGFTDTQYF
cdr3_nt: TGTGCCAGCAGCTTAGGAGCGGGGTTCACAGATACGCAGTATTTT

clone_size: -
v_call: TRBV6-1
j_call: TRBJ2-1
d_call: TRBD1
cdr3_length: 14
cdr3_aa: CASINRGSYNEQFF
cdr3_nt: TGTGCCAGCATTAACAGGGGGTCCTACAATGAGCAGTTCTTC

clone_size: -
v_call: TRBV4-1
j_call: TRBJ1-1
d_call: -
cdr3_length: 14
cdr3_aa: CASSHTQGLTEAFF
cdr3_nt: TGCGCCAGCAGCCATACCCAGGGCTTGACTGAAGCTTTCTTT

clone_size: -
v_call: TRBV2
j_call: TRBJ2-3
d_call: TRBD2
cdr3_length: 16
cdr3_aa: CASISGGHRKPDTQYF
cdr3_nt: TGTGCCAGCATTAGCGGGGGGCATAGGAAACCAGATACGCAGTATTTT

clone_size: -
v_call: TRBV2
j_call: TRBJ2-2
d_call: -
cdr3_length: 14
cdr3_aa: CASTPSANTGELFF
cdr3_nt: TGTGCCAGCACCCCTAGCGCGAACACCGGGGAGCTGTTTTTT

clone_size: -
v_call: TRBV5-1
j_call: TRBJ1-1
d_call: TRBD1
cdr3_length: 13
cdr3_aa: CASSPGTGVEAFF
cdr3_nt: TGCGCCAGCAGCCCCGGGACAGGAGTTGAAGCTTTCTTT

clone_size: -
v_call: TRBV29-1
j_call: TRBJ2-3
d_call: TRBD2
cdr3_length: 14
cdr3_aa: CSGCGGEVTDTQYF
cdr3_nt: TGCAGCGGGTGTGGGGGGGAGGTCACAGATACGCAGTATTTT

clone_size: once
v_call: TRBV2
j_call: TRBJ1-1
d_call: -
cdr3_length: 14
cdr3_aa: CASTRSGLNTEAFF
cdr3_nt: TGTGCCAGCACTCGCAGCGGACTGAACACTGAAGCTTTCTTT

clone_size: -
v_call: TRBV10-1
j_call: TRBJ1-4
d_call: -
cdr3_length: 15
cdr3_aa: CASSDSRGEGEKLFF
cdr3_nt: TGCGCCAGCAGTGACTCCAGGGGAGAAGGGGAAAAACTGTTTTTT

clone_size: -
v_call: TRBV27
j_call: TRBJ1-3
d_call: TRBD1
cdr3_length: 14
cdr3_aa: CASSLTGAGNTIYF
cdr3_nt: TGTGCCAGCAGTCTTACAGGGGCTGGAAACACCATATATTTT

clone_size: -
v_call: TRBV9
j_call: TRBJ1-3
d_call: -
cdr3_length: 14
cdr3_aa: CAGSVAGSGNTIYF
cdr3_nt: TGTGCCGGCAGCGTCGCCGGTTCTGGAAACACCATATATTTT

clone_size: -
v_call: TRBV5-4
j_call: TRBJ1-2
d_call: -
cdr3_length: 15
cdr3_aa: CASSLGRDFNYGYTF
cdr3_nt: TGTGCCAGCAGCTTGGGTCGGGATTTTAACTATGGCTACACCTTC

clone_size: few
v_call: TRBV7-9
j_call: TRBJ2-1
d_call: -
cdr3_length: 15
cdr3_aa: CASSFRVGVYNEQFF
cdr3_nt: TGTGCCAGCAGCTTCCGAGTCGGGGTCTACAATGAGCAGTTCTTC

clone_size: -
v_call: TRBV13
j_call: TRBJ2-3
d_call: TRBD1
cdr3_length: 16
cdr3_aa: CASSSWTGGDADTQYF
cdr3_nt: TGTGCCAGCAGCTCCTGGACAGGGGGCGACGCAGATACGCAGTATTTT

clone_size: -
v_call: TRBV9
j_call: TRBJ1-2
d_call: TRBD1
cdr3_length: 14
cdr3_aa: CASSGTGLNYGYTF
cdr3_nt: TGTGCCAGCAGCGGGACAGGGCTTAACTATGGCTACACCTTC

clone_size: few
v_call: TRBV9
j_call: TRBJ2-6
d_call: -
cdr3_length: 15
cdr3_aa: CASTLRGSGANVLTF
cdr3_nt: TGTGCCAGCACCCTACGGGGCTCTGGGGCCAACGTCCTGACTTTC

clone_size: few
v_call: TRBV4-1
j_call: TRBJ2-5
d_call: -
cdr3_length: 14
cdr3_aa: CASSDDRFQETQYF
cdr3_nt: TGCGCCAGCAGCGATGACAGATTCCAAGAGACCCAGTACTTC

clone_size: once
v_call: TRBV6-5
j_call: TRBJ2-7
d_call: -
cdr3_length: 15
cdr3_aa: CASSLQGNGIDEQYF
cdr3_nt: TGTGCCAGCAGCTTACAGGGTAACGGTATCGACGAGCAGTACTTC

clone_size: -
v_call: TRBV6-6
j_call: TRBJ1-1
d_call: TRBD1
cdr3_length: 14
cdr3_aa: CASADRGRNTEAFF
cdr3_nt: TGTGCCAGCGCGGACAGGGGACGGAACACTGAAGCTTTCTTT

clone_size: -
v_call: TRBV18
j_call: TRBJ2-2
d_call: TRBD2
cdr3_length: 19
cdr3_aa: CASSPSLLAGRANTGELFF
cdr3_nt: TGTGCCAGCTCACCATCTTTACTCGCCGGGAGGGCTAACACCGGGGAGCTGTTTTTT